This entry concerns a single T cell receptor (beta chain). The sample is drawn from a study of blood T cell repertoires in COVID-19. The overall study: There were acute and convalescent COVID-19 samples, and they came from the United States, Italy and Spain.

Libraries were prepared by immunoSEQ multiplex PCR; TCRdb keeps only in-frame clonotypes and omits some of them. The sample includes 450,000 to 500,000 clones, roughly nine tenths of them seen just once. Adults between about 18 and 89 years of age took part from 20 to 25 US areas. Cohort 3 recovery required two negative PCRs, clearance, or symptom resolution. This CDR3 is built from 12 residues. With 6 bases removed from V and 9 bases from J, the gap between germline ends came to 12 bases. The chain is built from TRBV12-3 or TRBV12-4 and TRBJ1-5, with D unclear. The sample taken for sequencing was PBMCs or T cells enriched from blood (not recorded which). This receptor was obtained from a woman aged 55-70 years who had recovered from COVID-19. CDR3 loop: CASRRASGPQHF. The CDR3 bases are TGTGCCAGCAGACGCGCGTCGGGGCCCCAGCATTTT.